The text below deals with one T cell receptor (beta chain). Its target is not known. Alongside a J-beta primer mix, a sample-barcoded 5' primer served in a second PCR lasting about 7 to 12 cycles. CDR3-containing paired-end reads numbered at least 2.5 million in each sample. TCRdb re-derived calls from the 5' RACE reads in MiXCR, one entry per CDR3 protein. The sample includes about 1 million distinct CDR3 sequences, more than 35% seen only once; the top ten take under 20%. This entry comes from a study of blood T cells in healthy people across ages. Findings and limits, study-wide: As naive T cell percentage varied, TCR beta diversity correlated strongly with it. In long-lived donors, naive CD4+ cell counts and diversity exceeded those of aged donors.

Germline-derived CDR1 and CDR2 are ENHRY and SYGVKD. The CDR3 extends over 15 amino acids. Germline trimming cut 5 bases from V and 5 bases from J; bases unmatched to any gene: 9. V is TRBV10-3 and J is TRBJ2-7; 10 nucleotides align to TRBD1. The material sequenced was blood. The clonotype was recovered from a woman aged 55-69 years in good health. As DNA, the CDR3 is TGTGCCATCAGTAGAGAAGGACAGGGGGACGACGAGCAGTACTTC. It codes for CAISREGQGDDEQYF.